This T cell receptor beta chain was retrieved from a study of blood T cell repertoires in COVID-19. About this clone: The junction shows a germline mismatch at one end, possibly a read error.

The authors' processing: Researchers report that nucleated cell counts were estimated from reference gene primer amplification. Sequenced by immunoSEQ multiplex PCR; TCRdb stores in-frame clones only, minus some. That table supplies the V and J calls and clone size; D and trimming were determined from the DNA. Here the sample spans about 170,000 clones, under 90% being singletons. Sequencing was carried out using peripheral blood. This TCR was sampled from an elderly woman with acute or convalescent COVID-19.

DNA of the CDR3: TGTGCCAGCAGCTTAGAAGGTTTGGGGCCAGAGGTACACTTC. Its protein product is CASSLEGLGPEVHF. The chain is built from TRBV11-2 and TRBJ2-5; a weak D match, TRBD1 (5 bases). This CDR3 is built from 14 residues. The V gene's germline CDR1 is SGHAT and CDR2 FQNNGV.